Listed here are 4 T cell receptor beta chains from one sample, sequenced in a study of blood T cells in healthy people across ages. The second PCR ran about 7 to 12 cycles with a sample-barcoded 5' primer and J-beta primers. TCRdb used MiXCR to reprocess the 5' RACE reads, holding one entry per CDR3 protein. The sample shows some 760,000 distinct CDR3 sequences, 20% to 30% of them seen only once. The same sample was also used in a study of T cells of mothers and their children.

Sequencing was done on a sample of blood. The source is a boy aged 5-17 years in good health.

The chain recombines TRBV20-1 with TRBJ1-2; 9 bases match TRBD1. The J segment lost 4 bases and the V segment lost 0 bases, leaving 6 bases of the junction unmatched. The CDR3 has 15 amino acids. Germline loops: CDR1 DFQATT, CDR2 SNEGSKA (reference sequence). The CDR3, as DNA: TGCAGTGCTAGAGATCGGAGGACAGGGGTCTATGGCTACACCTTC. This codes for CSARDRRTGVYGYTF.

The V and J genes are TRBV12-3 or TRBV12-4 and TRBJ2-4; D not certain. V lost 8 bases to trimming and J lost 0 bases, with 11 bases between them. This CDR3 is built from 14 residues. The CDR3 loop reads CASGDALAKNIQYF. In nucleotides, the CDR3 is TGTGCCAGCGGAGACGCATTAGCCAAAAACATTCAGTACTTC.

The rearrangement links TRBV7-9 to TRBJ2-1, with D unresolved. V lost 3 bases and J 4 bases, leaving 13 bases between the germline ends. This CDR3 region has 15 residues. CDR1 and CDR2 from the germline V gene are SEHNR and FQNEAQ (reference sequence). CDR3: CASSLGSVAYNEQFF. Here the CDR3 DNA reads TGTGCCAGCAGCTTGGGAAGTGTCGCGTACAATGAGCAGTTCTTC.

This clonotype was recorded at least ten times. The CDR3 sequence: CASSLRGLSYEQYF. CDR3 nucleotides: TGTGCCAGCAGTTTAAGGGGTCTCTCCTACGAGCAGTACTTC. The chain joins TRBV27 to TRBJ2-7, with D possibly being TRBD1 (5 bases). V was pared by 2 bases and J by 0 bases, with 8 bases between. The CDR3 loop spans 14 amino acids. Germline lookup yields CDR1 MNHEY and CDR2 SMNVEV (reference sequence).